One and the same sample provided the 18 T cell receptor beta chains below, sequenced in a study of T cells in localized non-small cell lung cancer. The table came from immunoSEQ multiplex PCR; TCRdb's copy has only in-frame clones and leaves some out. The profile shows around 83,000 clones, roughly 89% of them singletons. Here the sequenced sample was peripheral blood, taken before any cancer treatment. These receptors all come from a man between 35 and 75 years old with stage I squamous cell lung carcinoma.

The chain carries TRBV5-6 and TRBJ1-2; D gene ambiguous. V was trimmed by 3 bases and J by 2 bases, leaving 8 bases between them. Germline CDR1 is SGHDT and CDR2 is YYEEEE. CDR3 size: 13 residues. The CDR3 here is CASSSNLNYGYTF. The CDR3, as DNA: TGTGCCAGCAGCTCTAACTTAAACTATGGCTACACCTTC.

On this clone: Distinct nucleotide sequences in the sample also encode this CDR3. J is TRBJ1-3 and V is TRBV25-1; maybe TRBD1 (6 bases). The V end was cut by 6 bases, the J end by 1 base, with 10 bases between. CDR3 length: 14 residues. Germline V gene lookup returns CDR1 MGHDK and CDR2 SYGVNS. CDR3 residues: CASSGTGSGNTIYF. CDR3 DNA: TGTGCCAGCAGCGGCACAGGGTCTGGAAACACCATATATTTT.

The V gene is TRBV5-1, the J gene TRBJ1-4; no firm D call. Between the trimmed V and J ends, which lost 5 bases and 7 bases, there was a span of 24 bases. This CDR3 has 17 amino acids. The germline V gene encodes CDR1 SGHRS and CDR2 YFSETQ. CDR3 in DNA: TGCGCCAGCAGGCCCTGGGAGGCGGGATCGAATGGTGAAAAACTGTTTTTT. As protein: CASRPWEAGSNGEKLFF.

V gene TRBV14 combines with J gene TRBJ2-3; 12 bases map to TRBD2. The CDR3 loop spans 16 amino acids. Trimming took 3 bases from V and 2 from J; bases not matched to a gene: 3. Per germline, CDR1 SGHDN and CDR2 FVKESK. CDR3 sequence (DNA): TGTGCCAGCAGCCACAGGACTAGCGGGGCCACAGATACGCAGTATTTT. Protein sequence: CASSHRTSGATDTQYF.

This clone was found a few times. V gene TRBV7-9 combines with J gene TRBJ2-1; D might be TRBD2 (5 bases). V shed 4 bases and J shed 9 bases, with 16 bases lying between them. This CDR3 has 14 residues. CDR1 is SEHNR and CDR2 is FQNEAQ in the germline V gene (reference sequence). The CDR3 loop reads CASSSGSGWTEQFF. CDR3 in DNA: TGTGCCAGCAGCTCGGGCTCGGGGTGGACTGAGCAGTTCTTC. Variable domain in full (rest from reference TRBV7-9 and TRBJ2-1): DTGVSQNPRHKITKRGQNVTFRCDPISEHNRLYWYRQTLGQGPEFLTYFQNEAQLEKSRLLSDRFSAERPKGSFSTLEIQRTEQGDSAMYLCASSSGSGWTEQFFGPGTRLTVL.

The V and J genes are TRBV4-1 and TRBJ1-3; 7 bases line up with TRBD1. With V trimmed by 0 bases and J by 2 bases, 10 bases remained unmatched. The CDR3 has 18 amino acids. Looked up from germline, CDR1 is MGHRA and CDR2 is YSYEKL. The DNA for the CDR3 is TGCGCCAGCAGCCAAGATGGAAGGGACAGCAGTACTGGAAACACCATATATTTT. Protein product: CASSQDGRDSSTGNTIYF.

Turning to this clone: A much larger clone lies one base from this, so it may be a read error. V usage is TRBV5-1 and J usage is TRBJ2-7; 8 nucleotides agree with TRBD1. Germline CDR1 and CDR2: SGHRS and YFSETQ. The CDR3 totals 12 residues. The CDR3 loop is CAGSWTGSEQYF. CDR3 nucleotide sequence: TGCGCCGGCAGCTGGACAGGGTCCGAGCAGTACTTC.

The chain couples TRBV19 to TRBJ1-4, with a weak D call TRBD1 (6 bases). This CDR3 is 16 amino acids long. V lost 7 bases, J lost 0 bases, and 15 bases lay in between. Germline lookup yields CDR1 LNHDA and CDR2 SQIVND (reference sequence). CDR3 amino acids: CASMRPGAATNEKLFF. The CDR3 DNA reads TGTGCCAGTATGAGGCCGGGGGCAGCAACTAATGAAAAACTGTTTTTT.

The rearrangement uses TRBV18 and TRBJ1-1; D remains ambiguous. Per germline, CDR1 KGHSH and CDR2 LQKENI. The CDR3 has 11 amino acids. Trimming took 10 bases from V and 5 from J, leaving 11 bases between them. The CDR3: CATRRGTEAFF. The CDR3 DNA reads TGTGCCACCCGCCGGGGTACTGAAGCTTTCTTT.

J is TRBJ1-5 and V is TRBV2; no clear D. Germline V gives CDR1 SNHLY, CDR2 FYNNEI. The CDR3 sequence is 13 residues long. V was trimmed by 7 bases and J by 4 bases, leaving 11 bases between them. The CDR3 bases are TGTGCCAGCACCAGAACTGTAAATCAGCCCCAGCATTTT. This codes for CASTRTVNQPQHF.

This clone has only one observation. The chain carries TRBV5-1 and TRBJ2-1; TRBD1 matches 11 bases. The germline CDR1 and CDR2 sequences are SGHRS and YFSETQ. J was trimmed by 7 bases and V by 5 bases; bases with no gene match: 11. The CDR3 has 16 amino acids. CDR3: CASSLNRDRGLNEQFF. CDR3 in DNA: TGCGCCAGCAGTCTCAACCGGGACAGGGGGTTGAATGAGCAGTTCTTC.

This rearrangement joins TRBV5-1 to TRBJ2-7; 12 nucleotides align to TRBD2. CDR3 length: 16 amino acids. V shed 3 bases, J shed 0 bases, and the junction held 4 bases outside the gene matches. Germline CDR1 SGHRS, CDR2 YFSETQ. In DNA, the CDR3 is TGCGCCAGCAGCTCCCAACTAGCGGGGGGCTCCTACGAGCAGTACTTC. Translation: CASSSQLAGGSYEQYF.

The table lists this clone with a count of one. The chain joins TRBV29-1 to TRBJ2-7; the D gene is possibly TRBD2 (5 bases). Germline V CDR1 and CDR2: SQVTM, ANQGSEA. Trimming left V 7 bases short and J 6 bases short, with 16 bases between. This CDR3 has 12 amino acids. CDR3 region: CSAEGRVGEQYF. The CDR3 DNA reads as TGCAGCGCCGAGGGTAGGGTGGGCGAGCAGTACTTC.

CDR3 protein: CSVAVGNQPQHF. For the CDR3, the DNA is TGCAGCGTTGCAGTGGGGAATCAGCCCCAGCATTTT. V usage is TRBV29-1 and J usage is TRBJ1-5; unclear D gene. The length of the CDR3 is 12 residues. The V and J ends lost 4 bases and 4 bases respectively, with 8 bases between them. In germline, CDR1 is SQVTM, CDR2 ANQGSEA.

This clone was recorded once. The chain couples TRBV6-5 to TRBJ2-6; 7 bases are a match to TRBD2. Germline assignment: CDR1 MNHEY and CDR2 SVGAGI. The J segment lost 9 bases and the V segment lost 0 bases, leaving 8 bases of the junction unmatched. The CDR3 is 16 amino acids. The DNA for the CDR3 is TGTGCCAGCAGTTACTCGAGCGGGGCCCTGGTCAACGTCCTGACTTTC. Amino acids: CASSYSSGALVNVLTF.

This chain links TRBV15 with TRBJ2-5, with D tentatively TRBD1 (5 bases). Looked up from germline, CDR1 is LNHNV and CDR2 is YYDKDF (reference sequence). This CDR3 is built from 15 residues. The V and J ends lost 4 bases and 5 bases respectively, with 17 bases between them. The CDR3 DNA reads as TGTGCCACCAGCACCCTATTGAGGACAACTGAGACCCAGTACTTC. This gives the protein CATSTLLRTTETQYF.

This clone was seen just once. The chain has TRBV6-5 and TRBJ2-1, with a weak D call TRBD2 (5 bases). The CDR3 has 14 residues. Germline V gene data show CDR1 as MNHEY and CDR2 as SVGAGI. V was trimmed by 7 bases and J by 1 base, leaving 11 bases between them. The CDR3 DNA reads TGTGCCAGCAATTTTGGGAGATCCTACAATGAGCAGTTCTTC. It encodes CASNFGRSYNEQFF.

The V gene is TRBV12-5, the J gene TRBJ1-5; maybe TRBD1 (5 bases). V was clipped by 6 bases and J by 6 bases, with 12 bases between them. The CDR3 consists of 13 residues. CDR1 and CDR2 (germline): LGHNT, FRNRAP. CDR3: CASGAQGGQPQHF. The CDR3 coding sequence is TGTGCTAGTGGGGCTCAGGGTGGTCAGCCCCAGCATTTT. Full variable domain (rest looked up from reference TRBV12-5 and TRBJ1-5): DARVTQTPRHKVTEMGQEVTMRCQPILGHNTVFWYRQTMMQGLELLAYFRNRAPLDDSGMPKDRFSAEMPDATLATLKIQPSEPRDSAVYFCASGAQGGQPQHFGDGTRLSIL.